What follows are 8 T cell receptor beta chains derived from one specimen sequenced in a study of blood T cell repertoires in COVID-19. Measured with immunoSEQ multiplex PCR; TCRdb has only the in-frame clones, and not every one. The sample carries fewer than 200,000 clones, about 85% recorded once. The sample was peripheral blood. The receptors stem from a human donor with acute or convalescent COVID-19. The donor label of this sample is uncertain.

V and J are TRBV7-2 and TRBJ1-1; possibly TRBD1 for D (5 bases). Trimming cost V 4 bases and J 5 bases, with 14 bases left between them. The CDR3 spans 14 residues. CDR1 is SGHTA and CDR2 is FQGNSA in the germline V gene. The CDR3 sequence is CASSYQERGTEAFF. Written as DNA, the CDR3 is TGTGCCAGCAGCTACCAGGAACGGGGGACTGAAGCTTTCTTT.

This chain links TRBV10-3 with TRBJ1-1; D remains unclear. Germline lookup yields CDR1 ENHRY and CDR2 SYGVKD. Trimming shortened V by 5 bases and J by 0 bases, and 7 bases separated the two germline ends. The CDR3 extends over 13 amino acids. The CDR3 region is CAISPNMNTEAFF. The CDR3 nucleotides read TGTGCCATCAGTCCGAACATGAACACTGAAGCTTTCTTT.

In this sample, this clone turned up once. The rearrangement uses TRBV9 and TRBJ2-5, with 8 bases fitting TRBD1. The ends lost 4 bases at V and 9 bases at J; junction bases unmatched: 14. Germline V gene data show CDR1 as SGDLS and CDR2 as YYNGEE. The CDR3 is 15 amino acids. The CDR3 coding sequence is TGTGCCAGCAGCCCCCGGGACAGGCCATCGAGGGCCCAGTACTTC. Translated: CASSPRDRPSRAQYF.

The chain combines TRBV5-1 with TRBJ2-1; 14 positions agree with TRBD2. Per germline, CDR1 SGHRS and CDR2 YFSETQ. The CDR3 contains 15 residues. J lost 6 bases, V lost 3 bases, and 2 bases had no gene match. The CDR3 protein is CASSSGLAGVNEQFF. The CDR3 coding sequence is TGCGCCAGCAGCTCGGGACTAGCGGGGGTCAATGAGCAGTTCTTC.

CDR3 sequence: CASSAGTGRDLAKNIQYF. As DNA, the CDR3 is TGTGCCAGCAGCGCAGGGACAGGGAGGGACCTAGCCAAAAACATTCAGTACTTC. This sequence joins TRBV21-1 and TRBJ2-4; the table's D call of TRBD1 was not tested on the DNA. TRBV21-1 is a documented pseudogene. The CDR3 runs to 18 residues.

The chain carries TRBV15 and TRBJ2-2; 14 bases fit TRBD2. Germline CDR1 LNHNV, CDR2 YYDKDF (reference sequence). V trimming: 5 bases; J trimming: 7 bases; junction bases outside the gene matches: 6. This CDR3 comprises 16 residues. Here the CDR3 reads CATSGPGLAGDGELFF. CDR3 nucleotides: TGTGCCACCAGCGGTCCGGGACTAGCGGGGGACGGGGAGCTGTTTTTT.

V and J are TRBV18 and TRBJ2-7; 11 nucleotides align to TRBD2. The J segment lost 1 base and the V segment lost 3 bases, leaving 2 bases of the junction unmatched. The CDR3 spans 15 residues. Germline loops: CDR1 KGHSH, CDR2 LQKENI. The CDR3 loop reads CASSPTSGGSYEQYF. CDR3 DNA: TGTGCCAGCTCACCCACTAGCGGGGGTTCCTACGAGCAGTACTTC.

The chain joins TRBV19 to TRBJ2-7; 9 nucleotides line up with TRBD1. CDR1 is LNHDA, CDR2 SQIVND, per germline (reference sequence). The CDR3 has 15 residues. V lost 5 bases, J lost 4 bases, and 9 bases stayed unmatched. The CDR3, as DNA: TGTGCCAGTAGTGCCGACAGGGGGGTAAAATACGAGCAGTACTTC. Translated, it gives CASSADRGVKYEQYF. The variable domain in full, with the rest retrieved from reference TRBV19 and TRBJ2-7, is DGGITQSPKYLFRKEGQNVTLSCEQNLNHDAMYWYRQDPGQGLRLIYYSQIVNDFQKGDIAEGYSVSREKKESFPLTVTSAQKNPTAFYLCASSADRGVKYEQYFGPGTRLTVT.